Detailed here is one T cell receptor beta chain. Its antigen is currently unknown. There are 15 residues in the CDR3. Per germline, CDR1 MGHRA and CDR2 YSYEKL. Trimming pared 0 bases from V and 7 bases from J, leaving 16 bases between. TCRdb's copy holds only in-frame clones and misses some; the assay was immunoSEQ multiplex PCR. Counted here are fewer than 110,000 clones, about 90% occurring once; the ten biggest clones make up 3.5% to 4.5%. The data stem from a study of T cell responses to AZD1222 COVID-19 vaccine. Study findings and constraints: Elevations in Spike-specific TCR breadth and depth followed administration of two AZD1222 doses.

The sequence was obtained from an adult in good health. V and J are TRBV4-1 and TRBJ2-7; D remains ambiguous. The source was peripheral blood, collected on day 0 of AZD1222 vaccination. CDR3 sequence: CASSQEGVVQGEQYF. CDR3 in DNA: TGCGCCAGCAGCCAAGAGGGCGTGGTTCAAGGGGAGCAGTACTTC.